Sequencing of this T cell receptor (beta chain) was carried out in a study of graft-versus-host responses after intestinal transplantation. Study context: Tacrolimus plus steroids were given to all recipients for about 3 years, preceded by anti-thymocyte globulin induction.

This clone showed up just a few times. Antigen specificity is unknown. This CDR3 has 14 residues. Trimming took off 2 bases at V and 0 bases at J, with 9 bases between the two ends. Germline V gene sequence: CDR1 SGHDT, CDR2 YYEEEE. The data were produced by immunoSEQ multiplex PCR, yet TCRdb's version contains in-frame clones alone and is incomplete. Altogether approximately 85,000 clones are present, approximately 92% being singletons, with the ten largest covering 1.1%. The source is a human donor who was the organ donor for an intestinal transplant. The chain is built from TRBV5-6 and TRBJ2-7, with D hard to call. The specimen was unstimulated CD8+ T cells sorted from spleen or lymph node cells, collected before transplant. This chain's CDR3 is CASSFVTSSYEQYF. The CDR3 bases are TGTGCCAGCAGCTTCGTCACCAGCTCCTACGAGCAGTACTTC.